Described below is a single TCR beta chain sequence and its context. Its antigen is as yet unknown. Healthy controls were blood donor buffy coats. These data are taken from a study of STAT5B mutations in CD4+ large granular lymphocyte leukemia. Study findings and constraints: Without putative leukemic clones, patient CD4-sorted repertoires remained more clonal than healthy CD4+ repertoires. TRBV06-family usage was enriched in top patient clones (8/27) versus controls (2/35).

In the original processing: Productive clonotypes were detectable down to 2.59 x 10-5 frequency. The table came from immunoSEQ multiplex PCR; TCRdb's copy has only in-frame clones and leaves some out. V and J calls and clone size are copied from that table; D and trimming were computed from the DNA. The data contain over 25,000 clones, about 70% of them singletons. This CDR3 region has 16 residues. Germline V CDR1 and CDR2: LNHDA, SQIVND (reference sequence). The V end was cut by 3 bases, the J end by 6 bases, with 18 bases between. Material for sequencing was CD4+ T cells from blood buffy coats. The sequence was collected from a human donor in good health. The chain employs TRBV19 and TRBJ2-1, with a weak D call TRBD2 (7 bases). Written as DNA, the CDR3 is TGTGCCAGTAGTATTTATGCGGGGGCGGTATCCAATGAGCAGTTCTTC. As protein: CASSIYAGAVSNEQFF.